A single T cell receptor beta chain is shown here with its context. What it binds is unknown. The CDR3 has 14 amino acids. Deletions cut 1 base from V and 6 bases from J, with 12 bases between. Germline CDR1 SEHNR, CDR2 FQNEAQ (reference sequence). The sample belongs to a study of T cell responses to AZD1222 COVID-19 vaccine. Study-level results: Researchers report vaccine-associated CD4 TCRs spanning spike, with dominance at 160-218 and 743-854. Seropositive AZD1222 recipients at baseline numbered only five or six. There were mostly white British donors and more females than males, and clonal diversity was possibly underestimated. Two AZD1222 doses significantly raised spike-specific TCR breadth and depth over controls.

Measured with immunoSEQ multiplex PCR; TCRdb has only the in-frame clones, and not every one. Of approximately 200,000 clones in the sample, about 90% are singletons; the top ten hold 2.5% to 3%. This chain connects TRBV7-9 to TRBJ1-2, with D possibly TRBD1 on 5 matching bases. The sequenced sample was peripheral blood, obtained on day 0 of MenACWY control vaccination. The clonotype originates from an adult in good health. CDR3 in DNA: TGTGCCAGCAGCTTAGATGTGGGGCTGAATGGCTACACCTTC. It codes for CASSLDVGLNGYTF.